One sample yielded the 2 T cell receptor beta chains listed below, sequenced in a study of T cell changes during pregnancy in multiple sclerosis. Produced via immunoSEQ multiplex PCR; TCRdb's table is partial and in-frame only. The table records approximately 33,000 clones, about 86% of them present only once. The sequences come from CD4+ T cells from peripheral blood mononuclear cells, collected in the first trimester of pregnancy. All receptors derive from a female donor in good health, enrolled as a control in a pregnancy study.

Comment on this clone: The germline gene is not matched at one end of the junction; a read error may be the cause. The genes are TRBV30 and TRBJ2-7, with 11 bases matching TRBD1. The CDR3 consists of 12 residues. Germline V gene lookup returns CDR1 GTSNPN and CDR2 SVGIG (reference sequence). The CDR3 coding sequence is TGTGCCTGGAGGCAAGGACAGGGGGCTTCCGACTTC. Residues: CAWRQGQGASDF.

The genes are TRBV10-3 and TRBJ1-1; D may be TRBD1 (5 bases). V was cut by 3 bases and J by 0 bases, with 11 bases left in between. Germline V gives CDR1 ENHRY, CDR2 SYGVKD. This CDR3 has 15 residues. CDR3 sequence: CAISDSAGMNTEAFF. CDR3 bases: TGTGCCATCAGTGATTCGGCAGGGATGAACACTGAAGCTTTCTTT.